This T cell receptor (beta chain) comes out of a study of T cells in Graves' hyperthyroidism and ophthalmopathy. Any patient presenting with uncontrolled infection, other autoimmune disease, pregnancy or lactation was left out. Orbital computed tomography, thyroid ultrasound, serum thyroxine and TRAb, and clinical symptoms together informed the diagnoses. Blood dates from first hyperthyroidism diagnosis, before any ophthalmopathy symptoms. Study outcomes and limitations: Expanded thyroid clonotypes (above 0.001) were mostly also found in blood.

This clonotype was detected ten times or more. The target antigen is unknown. Using RNA transcripts as the source, TCR beta CDR3 regions were amplified. The TCR CDR3 first-round RT-PCR relied on the HTBI primer set. MiXCR, run by TCRdb on the multiplex PCR reads, gives a single entry per CDR3 protein. The table records a few hundred thousand distinct CDR3 sequences, 13% to 15% of them present only once. Sequences were obtained from blood. The receptor was isolated from a woman in her 40s with Graves' hyperthyroidism that later progressed to Graves' ophthalmopathy.

The CDR3 bases are TGTGCCAGCAGCCCCCGGGGGGCTGGGGCCAACGTCCTGACTTTC. This sequence encodes CASSPRGAGANVLTF. The V and J genes are TRBV28 and TRBJ2-6; 7 positions agree with TRBD2. Germline CDR1 MDHEN, CDR2 SYDVKM. The CDR3 has 15 residues. J was trimmed by 2 bases and V by 6 bases; bases with no gene match: 4. The full variable domain, rest sourced from reference TRBV28 and TRBJ2-6, is DVKVTQSSRYLVKRTGEKVFLECVQDMDHENMFWYRQDPGLGLRLIYFSYDVKMKEKGDIPEGYSVSREKKERFSLILESASTNQTSMYLCASSPRGAGANVLTFGAGSRLTVL.